The next 2 T cell receptor beta chains were all read from a single sample in a study of post-analysis software for immune sequencing data. Study-level findings and limits: Elevated frequency relative to controls characterized 4 or 5 TRBV segments in patients, TRBV5-6, TRBV5-1 and TRBV20-1 among them.

Unique-molecular-identifier-tagged TCR beta cDNA libraries were used. TCRdb redid the calling of the PCR reads with MiXCR, one entry per CDR3 protein. The repertoire holds just over 250,000 distinct CDR3 sequences, with 36% as singletons. These TCRs' antigens remain unknown. Material: blood. The origin of the receptors is a girl aged 10-17 years with multiple sclerosis.

This clonotype was seen ten or more times. CDR3 sequence: CATSDFPADRYGYTF. The CDR3 DNA is TGTGCCACCAGTGATTTTCCGGCGGACCGCTATGGCTACACCTTC. This chain connects TRBV24-1 to TRBJ1-2, with D hard to call. V was clipped by 1 base and J by 4 bases, with 12 bases between them. Germline V CDR1 and CDR2: KGHDR, SFDVKD. CDR3 length: 15 amino acids.

This clonotype has a count of ten or more. The J gene is TRBJ2-3, the V gene TRBV7-6; 9 bases line up with TRBD2. The CDR3 runs 16 residues. J gave up 5 bases and V 4 bases, and 10 bases lay outside the gene matches. From germline, CDR1 is SGHVS and CDR2 FNYEAQ. CDR3 region: CASSSRTSEIEDTQYF. The CDR3 region has the DNA TGTGCCAGCAGCTCCCGGACTAGCGAAATCGAAGATACGCAGTATTTT.